The 31 T cell receptor beta chains below come from one sample, sequenced in a study of control samples from healthy donors and cancer patients. Measured with immunoSEQ multiplex PCR; TCRdb has only the in-frame clones, and not every one. The table includes 150,000 to 200,000 clones, 85% to 95% detected once. The sample consisted of blood. The receptors were sampled from a woman between 18 and 29 years old in good health.

The CDR3 region has the DNA TGTGCCAGCAGTTTCCCCTTGGTGCCCCCTGAAGCTTTCTTT. Amino acids: CASSFPLVPPEAFF. The chain has TRBV28 and TRBJ1-1; D is unclear. Per the germline V gene, CDR1 is MDHEN and CDR2 is SYDVKM. The CDR3 extends over 14 amino acids. Between the trimmed V and J ends, which lost 3 bases and 6 bases, there was a span of 14 bases.

CDR3: CASSHPDGRNTQYF. CDR3 bases: TGCGCCAGCAGCCATCCAGATGGGAGGAATACGCAGTATTTT. The rearrangement uses TRBV4-1 and TRBJ2-3, with a weak D call TRBD2 (6 bases). V was pared by 3 bases and J by 7 bases, with 14 bases between. Germline V lookup: CDR1 MGHRA, CDR2 YSYEKL. This CDR3 region has 14 residues.

The chain is built from TRBV7-9 and TRBJ1-1; D perhaps matches TRBD1 (5 bases). The germline V gene encodes CDR1 SEHNR and CDR2 FQNEAQ (reference sequence). Trimming shortened V by 2 bases and J by 2 bases, and 9 bases separated the two germline ends. This CDR3 spans 14 amino acids. The CDR3 loop reads CASSLLQGNTEAFF. For the CDR3, the DNA is TGTGCCAGCAGCTTATTGCAGGGCAACACTGAAGCTTTCTTT.

The rearrangement joins TRBV5-6 to TRBJ1-6; no definite D call. Germline CDR1 and CDR2: SGHDT and YYEEEE. V shed 4 bases and J shed 6 bases, with 14 bases lying between them. This CDR3 contains 15 residues. In DNA, the CDR3 is TGTGCCAGCAGCCCAGACCCGGGCGGTAATTCACCCCTCCACTTT. Its translation is CASSPDPGGNSPLHF.

This chain connects TRBV5-1 to TRBJ2-1; 11 positions agree with TRBD2. This CDR3 is built from 16 residues. Germline V lookup: CDR1 SGHRS, CDR2 YFSETQ. J lost 7 bases, V lost 0 bases, and 6 bases had no gene match. DNA for the CDR3: TGCGCCAGCAGCTTGGCCTTAGCGGGAGGGCCGAATGAGCAGTTCTTC. It codes for CASSLALAGGPNEQFF.

The chain has TRBV28 and TRBJ1-1, with unresolved D. The germline CDR1 and CDR2 sequences are MDHEN and SYDVKM. Trimming took 3 bases from V and 5 from J, leaving 10 bases between them. The length of the CDR3 is 13 residues. The CDR3 is CASSLGRNTEAFF. As DNA, the CDR3 is TGTGCCAGCAGTTTGGGGAGGAATACTGAAGCTTTCTTT.

This clone showed up just once. The chain is built from TRBV25-1 and TRBJ2-1, with D perhaps TRBD2 (6 bases). Trimming removed 2 bases at V and 3 bases at J, with 14 bases between. The CDR3 consists of 16 residues. The germline gives CDR1 MGHDK, CDR2 SYGVNS. CDR3 residues: CASSEQAGPFYNEQFF. The DNA of the CDR3 is TGTGCCAGCAGTGAACAGGCGGGACCCTTCTACAATGAGCAGTTCTTC.

This rearrangement joins TRBV7-9 to TRBJ2-3, with D tentatively TRBD2 (6 bases). The CDR3 spans 16 residues. In germline, CDR1 is SEHNR, CDR2 FQNEAQ (reference sequence). V was cut by 1 base and J by 6 bases, with 17 bases left in between. CDR3 sequence reads: CASSLELGGTWDTQYF. CDR3 sequence (DNA): TGTGCCAGCAGCTTAGAATTGGGGGGTACCTGGGATACGCAGTATTTT.

The chain couples TRBV12-5 to TRBJ1-2; 8 bases match TRBD1. CDR1 is LGHNT, CDR2 FRNRAP, per germline. This CDR3 has 16 amino acids. V lost 1 base to trimming and J lost 4 bases; unmatched junction nucleotides: 8. CDR3 residues: CASGLDGTGGIYGYTF. The CDR3 nucleotides read TGTGCTAGTGGTTTGGACGGGACAGGCGGTATCTATGGCTACACCTTC.

V is TRBV28 and J is TRBJ1-2; D is unresolved. The V and J ends lost 7 bases and 8 bases respectively, with 14 bases between them. Germline V gene lookup returns CDR1 MDHEN and CDR2 SYDVKM. The CDR3 is made up of 12 amino acids. CDR3: CASTLGGSGYTF. CDR3 DNA: TGTGCCAGCACCCTCGGAGGGTCGGGCTACACCTTC.

This chain uses TRBV5-4 with TRBJ2-5; D call uncertain. Per germline, CDR1 SGHNT and CDR2 YYREEE (reference sequence). The CDR3 covers 15 residues. The V and J ends lost 0 bases and 2 bases respectively, with 11 bases between them. CDR3 loop: CASSLGVTPQETQYF. Here the CDR3 DNA reads TGTGCCAGCAGCTTGGGGGTTACACCGCAAGAGACCCAGTACTTC. Complete variable domain (other parts from reference TRBV5-4 and TRBJ2-5): ETGVTQSPTHLIKTRGQQVTLRCSSQSGHNTVSWYQQALGQGPQFIFQYYREEENGRGNFPPRFSGLQFPNYSSELNVNALELDDSALYLCASSLGVTPQETQYFGPGTRLLVL.

The table lists this clone with a few counts. The chain employs TRBV7-9 and TRBJ2-7; 9 nucleotides match TRBD1. V lost 3 bases to trimming and J lost 4 bases; unmatched junction nucleotides: 7. CDR3 length: 15 residues. CDR1 and CDR2 from the germline V gene are SEHNR and FQNEAQ (reference sequence). CDR3 protein: CASSLGTGPVYEQYF. The CDR3 nucleotides are TGTGCCAGCAGCTTGGGGACAGGGCCTGTATACGAGCAGTACTTC.

This sequence joins TRBV3-1 (or the pseudogene TRBV3-2) and TRBJ1-4; D gene ambiguous. CDR3 length: 14 amino acids. V was shortened by 4 bases and J by 4 bases, with 10 bases between the two germline ends. The germline CDR1 and CDR2 sequences are LGHDT and YNNKEL (reference sequence). The CDR3 reads CASSPRASNEKLFF. In DNA form, the CDR3 reads TGTGCCAGCAGCCCCCGGGCCAGTAATGAAAAACTGTTTTTT.

The chain joins TRBV5-6 to TRBJ1-1; 8 positions agree with TRBD1. Germline V lookup: CDR1 SGHDT, CDR2 YYEEEE. Unmatched junction bases numbered 11, after V lost 4 bases and J lost 6 bases. This CDR3 has 15 amino acids. For the CDR3, the DNA is TGTGCCAGCAGCCGAACCGAGGACAGGGCCCCTGAAGCTTTCTTT. This gives the protein CASSRTEDRAPEAFF.

The chain links TRBV9 to TRBJ2-3; maybe TRBD2 (5 bases). CDR1 SGDLS and CDR2 YYNGEE come from the germline V gene. The CDR3 has 15 residues. Trimming cost V 0 bases and J 1 base, with 9 bases left between them. CDR3 residues: CASSVGFSGTDTQYF. Here the CDR3 DNA reads TGTGCCAGCAGCGTAGGTTTTAGCGGCACAGATACGCAGTATTTT. The full variable domain, rest sourced from reference TRBV9 and TRBJ2-3, is DSGVTQTPKHLITATGQRVTLRCSPRSGDLSVYWYQQSLDQGLQFLIQYYNGEERAKGNILERFSAQQFPDLHSELNLSSLELGDSALYFCASSVGFSGTDTQYFGPGTRLTVL.

The chain recombines TRBV4-3 with TRBJ1-6; 7 nucleotides agree with TRBD1. Germline-derived CDR1 and CDR2 are LGHNA and YSLEER. This CDR3 is built from 18 residues. V was clipped by 1 base and J by 0 bases; unmatched bases: 6. DNA for the CDR3: TGCGCCAGCAGCCAAGTGATACAGGGGAGCTCCTATAATTCACCCCTCCACTTT. The encoded protein is CASSQVIQGSSYNSPLHF.

The chain employs TRBV5-4 and TRBJ2-4; 7 bases match TRBD1. The germline V gene has CDR1 SGHNT and CDR2 YYREEE (reference sequence). The V segment lost 0 bases and the J segment 5 bases; nucleotides outside the gene matches: 2. This CDR3 has 14 residues. Here the CDR3 DNA reads TGTGCCAGCAGCTTGGGACAGGGAGAAAACATTCAGTACTTC. Its translation is CASSLGQGENIQYF.

The chain employs TRBV3-1 (or the pseudogene TRBV3-2) and TRBJ2-3; TRBD2 is a possible D gene (6 bases). V lost 1 base to trimming and J lost 2 bases, with 10 bases between them. CDR3 length: 15 amino acids. Germline CDR1 reads LGHDT; CDR2 reads YNNKEL (reference sequence). CDR3 in amino acids: CASSQVGGNTDTQYF. The CDR3 nucleotides read TGTGCCAGCAGCCAAGTTGGGGGGAACACAGATACGCAGTATTTT.

V and J are TRBV27 and TRBJ1-1; D is uncertain. The V and J ends lost 7 bases and 7 bases respectively, with 13 bases between them. The length of the CDR3 is 12 residues. The germline CDR1 and CDR2 sequences are MNHEY and SMNVEV (reference sequence). The CDR3 here is CASKHPLSEAFF. CDR3 in DNA: TGTGCCAGCAAACACCCCCTGAGTGAAGCTTTCTTT.

The rearrangement uses TRBV9 and TRBJ2-3; D is undetermined. V gave up 4 bases and J gave up 4 bases, with 13 bases separating them. The germline CDR1 and CDR2 sequences are SGDLS and YYNGEE. This CDR3 has 14 residues. The CDR3 sequence is CASSPRVVSDTQYF. CDR3 coding DNA: TGTGCCAGCAGCCCTCGGGTTGTCTCAGATACGCAGTATTTT. The full variable domain, completed using reference TRBV9 and TRBJ2-3, is DSGVTQTPKHLITATGQRVTLRCSPRSGDLSVYWYQQSLDQGLQFLIQYYNGEERAKGNILERFSAQQFPDLHSELNLSSLELGDSALYFCASSPRVVSDTQYFGPGTRLTVL.

This clone appeared a single time. J is TRBJ2-3 and V is TRBV5-6; 9 bases are shared with TRBD1. CDR1 and CDR2 from the germline V gene are SGHDT and YYEEEE. V lost 3 bases, J lost 1 base, and 3 bases stayed unmatched. This CDR3 spans 15 amino acids. The CDR3 sequence is CASSWRTGGTDTQYF. The CDR3 coding sequence is TGTGCCAGCAGCTGGAGGACAGGGGGCACAGATACGCAGTATTTT.

J is TRBJ2-3 and V is TRBV7-2; D might be TRBD1 (6 bases). The CDR3 runs 16 residues. Trimming stripped 0 bases from V and 0 bases from J, with 10 bases between. Germline V gene lookup returns CDR1 SGHTA and CDR2 FQGNSA. The chain's CDR3 is CASSLAGDTSTDTQYF. The CDR3 DNA reads as TGTGCCAGCAGCTTAGCGGGGGACACTAGCACAGATACGCAGTATTTT.

The chain combines TRBV5-1 with TRBJ1-2, with 8 nucleotides matching TRBD1. The CDR3 runs to 14 residues. Germline CDR1 reads SGHRS; CDR2 reads YFSETQ. J gave up 8 bases and V 3 bases, and 9 bases lay outside the gene matches. The CDR3 loop is CASSSQGARRGYTF. CDR3 DNA sequence: TGCGCCAGCAGCTCTCAGGGGGCGCGGCGGGGCTACACCTTC.

V gene TRBV6-6 combines with J gene TRBJ1-2; maybe TRBD1 (5 bases). Germline V gene sequence: CDR1 MNHNY, CDR2 SVGAGI (reference sequence). V dropped 6 bases and J dropped 3 bases, with 17 bases sitting between them. This CDR3 is 15 amino acids long. CDR3 residues: CASSLPPGGDYGYTF. DNA of the CDR3: TGTGCCAGCAGCCTACCACCGGGGGGGGACTATGGCTACACCTTC.

The chain joins TRBV25-1 to TRBJ1-3; D is ambiguous. V was cut by 3 bases and J by 0 bases, with 6 bases left in between. The CDR3 runs 14 residues. Germline CDR1 reads MGHDK; CDR2 reads SYGVNS. The DNA of the CDR3 is TGTGCCAGCAGTGATAGTCTCTCTGGAAACACCATATATTTT. Amino acid sequence: CASSDSLSGNTIYF.

This clone came up once. The CDR3 region is CASSFRQVLGINEQFF. In nucleotides, the CDR3 is TGTGCCAGCAGCTTTAGGCAGGTCCTGGGGATTAATGAGCAGTTCTTC. This sequence joins TRBV7-2 and TRBJ2-1; D not resolved. Germline CDR1 and CDR2: SGHTA and FQGNSA. CDR3 length: 16 residues. V lost 3 bases and J 7 bases, leaving 19 bases between the germline ends.

V and J are TRBV5-1 and TRBJ1-4; TRBD1 aligns across 9 bases. CDR1 and CDR2 from the germline V gene are SGHRS and YFSETQ. V lost 0 bases, J lost 8 bases, and 8 bases stayed unmatched. The CDR3 spans 16 residues. The CDR3 DNA sequence: TGCGCCAGCAGCTTGGAGGGACAGGGTCCAGGCGAAAAACTGTTTTTT. The encoded protein is CASSLEGQGPGEKLFF.

This chain uses TRBV7-2 with TRBJ1-2; no clear D. The V gene lost 8 bases and the J gene lost 7 bases, with 11 bases spanning the gap. The CDR3 length is 11 residues. Per germline, CDR1 SGHTA and CDR2 FQGNSA. The chain's CDR3 is CASGDYFGYTF. CDR3 nucleotide sequence: TGTGCCAGCGGGGATTATTTTGGCTACACCTTC.

This chain connects TRBV27 to TRBJ1-5; D unresolved. The germline CDR1 and CDR2 sequences are MNHEY and SMNVEV (reference sequence). The V gene lost 6 bases and the J gene lost 3 bases, with 18 bases spanning the gap. CDR3 size: 16 residues. The CDR3 loop is CASRTLFGSSNQPQHF. The CDR3 DNA reads as TGTGCCAGCAGGACCCTCTTTGGGTCCTCCAATCAGCCCCAGCATTTT.

The chain recombines TRBV11-2 with TRBJ1-2; the match to TRBD1 covers 7 bases. There are 15 residues in the CDR3. CDR1 and CDR2 (germline): SGHAT, FQNNGV. V lost 3 bases and J lost 5; bases outside the gene matches: 9. CDR3 in DNA: TGTGCCAGCAGCTTTGCCCCGACAGGGCTTTATGGCTACACCTTC. It specifies CASSFAPTGLYGYTF.

This clone was seen a single time. The chain carries TRBV29-1 and TRBJ1-1; D remains unclear. V lost 3 bases, J lost 5 bases, and 7 bases lay in between. CDR3 size: 11 residues. The germline V gene has CDR1 SQVTM and CDR2 ANQGSEA. CDR3 sequence: CSVEKATEAFF. CDR3 nucleotides: TGCAGCGTTGAGAAAGCGACTGAAGCTTTCTTT.